This T cell receptor beta chain comes out of a study of T cell changes during pregnancy in multiple sclerosis. TCRdb keeps only in-frame clones here, not all; method: immunoSEQ multiplex PCR. The table includes approximately 51,000 clones, 85% to 95% detected once. J gave up 1 base and V 6 bases, and 11 bases lay outside the gene matches. The CDR3 covers 15 residues. Germline V CDR1 and CDR2: SQVTM, ANQGSEA. This chain connects TRBV29-1 to TRBJ2-5; 7 bases fit TRBD1. The material was CD4+ T cells from peripheral blood mononuclear cells, obtained in the second trimester of pregnancy. The receptor's source is a female donor with multiple sclerosis, enrolled in a pregnancy study. CDR3 region: CSVSPHDRAQETQYF. The CDR3 DNA reads TGCAGCGTCTCCCCCCACGACAGGGCCCAAGAGACCCAGTACTTC.